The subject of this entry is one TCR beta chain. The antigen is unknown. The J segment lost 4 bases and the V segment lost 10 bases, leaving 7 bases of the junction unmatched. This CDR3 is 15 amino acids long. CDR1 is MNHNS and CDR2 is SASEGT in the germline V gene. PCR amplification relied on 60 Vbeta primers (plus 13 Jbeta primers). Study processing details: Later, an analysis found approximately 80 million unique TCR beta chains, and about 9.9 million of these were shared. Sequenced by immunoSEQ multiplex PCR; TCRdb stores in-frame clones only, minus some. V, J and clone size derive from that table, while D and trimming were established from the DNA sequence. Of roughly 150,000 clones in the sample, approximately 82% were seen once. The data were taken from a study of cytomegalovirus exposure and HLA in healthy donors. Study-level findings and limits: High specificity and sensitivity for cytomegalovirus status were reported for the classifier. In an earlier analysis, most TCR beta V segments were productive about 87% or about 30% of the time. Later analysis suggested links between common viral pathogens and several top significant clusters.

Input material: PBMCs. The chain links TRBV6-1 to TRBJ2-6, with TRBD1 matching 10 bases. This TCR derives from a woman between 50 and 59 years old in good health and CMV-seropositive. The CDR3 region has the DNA TGTGCCATTATGGGACAGGGGACCGGGGCCAACGTCCTGACTTTC. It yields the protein CAIMGQGTGANVLTF.